The T cell receptor (beta chain) described here comes from a study of T cell responses to AZD1222 COVID-19 vaccine. V dropped 4 bases and J dropped 9 bases, with 19 bases sitting between them. Per germline, CDR1 KGHSH and CDR2 LQKENI. This CDR3 is 16 amino acids long. In the case of this clone: Its specificity is not known.

Study-level points and caveats: Every sample of the repertoires postdated the peak T cell response. CD4 TCRs linked to vaccination spanned spike, dominating at 160-218 and 743-854.

Profiling relied on immunoSEQ multiplex PCR, and the TCRdb table lists in-frame clones only, not all of them. The table shows 90,000 to 150,000 clones, with roughly nine tenths occurring only once. The gene calls are TRBV18 and TRBJ1-6, with D unresolved. The sequencing here drew on peripheral blood, taken 28 days after the second AZD1222 dose. The receptor was derived from an adult who received the AZD1222 COVID-19 vaccine. The CDR3 spells CASSLIQSRDGSPLHF. The CDR3, as DNA: TGTGCCAGCTCACTAATACAGAGTCGGGATGGTTCACCCCTCCACTTT.